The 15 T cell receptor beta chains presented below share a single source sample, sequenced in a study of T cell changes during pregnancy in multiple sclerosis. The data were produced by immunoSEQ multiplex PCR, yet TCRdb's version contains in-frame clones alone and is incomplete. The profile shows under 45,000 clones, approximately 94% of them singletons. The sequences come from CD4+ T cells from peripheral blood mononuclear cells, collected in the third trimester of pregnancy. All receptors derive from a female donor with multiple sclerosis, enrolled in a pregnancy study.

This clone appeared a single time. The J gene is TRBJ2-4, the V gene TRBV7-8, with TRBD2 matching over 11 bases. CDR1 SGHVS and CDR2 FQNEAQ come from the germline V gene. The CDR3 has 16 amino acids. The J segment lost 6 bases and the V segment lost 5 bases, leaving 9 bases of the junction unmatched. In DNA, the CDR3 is TGTGCCAGCAGCCCCTGGCTAGCGGGAGGCATAAACATTCAGTACTTC. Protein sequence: CASSPWLAGGINIQYF.

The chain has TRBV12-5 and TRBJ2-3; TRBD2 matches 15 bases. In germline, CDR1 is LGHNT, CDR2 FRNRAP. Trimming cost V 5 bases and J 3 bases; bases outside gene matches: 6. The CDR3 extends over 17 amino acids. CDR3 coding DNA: TGTGCTAGTGGTCTCGGACTAGCGGGGGGGCCGACAGATACGCAGTATTTT. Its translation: CASGLGLAGGPTDTQYF.

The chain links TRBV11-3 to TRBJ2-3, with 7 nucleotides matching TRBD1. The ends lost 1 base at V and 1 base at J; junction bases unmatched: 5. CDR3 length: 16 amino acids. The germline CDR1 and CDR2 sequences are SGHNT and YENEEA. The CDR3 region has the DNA TGTGCCAGCAGCTTAGGTCGAGGGGGCCGCACAGATACGCAGTATTTT. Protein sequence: CASSLGRGGRTDTQYF.

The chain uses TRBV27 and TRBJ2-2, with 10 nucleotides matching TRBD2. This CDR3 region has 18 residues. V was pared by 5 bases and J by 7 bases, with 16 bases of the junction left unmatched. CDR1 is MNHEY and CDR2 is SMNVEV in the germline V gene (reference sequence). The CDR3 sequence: CASSLQGRLAGESGELFF. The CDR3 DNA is TGTGCCAGCAGTCTACAGGGGAGGCTAGCGGGAGAGAGCGGGGAGCTGTTTTTT.

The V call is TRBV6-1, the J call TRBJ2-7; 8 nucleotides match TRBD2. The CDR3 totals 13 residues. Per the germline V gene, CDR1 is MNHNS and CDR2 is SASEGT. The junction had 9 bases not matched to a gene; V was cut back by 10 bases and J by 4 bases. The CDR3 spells CATTGGLVYEQYF. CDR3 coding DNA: TGTGCCACTACGGGGGGGCTTGTGTACGAGCAGTACTTC.

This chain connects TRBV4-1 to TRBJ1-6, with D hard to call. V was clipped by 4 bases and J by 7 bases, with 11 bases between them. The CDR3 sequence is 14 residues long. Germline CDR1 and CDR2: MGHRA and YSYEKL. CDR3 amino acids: CASSPMGENSPLHF. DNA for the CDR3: TGCGCCAGCAGCCCCATGGGAGAAAATTCACCCCTCCACTTT.

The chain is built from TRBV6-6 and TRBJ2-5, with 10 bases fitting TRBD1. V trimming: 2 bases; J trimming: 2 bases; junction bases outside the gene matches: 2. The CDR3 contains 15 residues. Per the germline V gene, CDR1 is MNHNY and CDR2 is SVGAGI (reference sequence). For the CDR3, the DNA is TGTGCCAGCAGTTACCTGGGACAGGGGCAAGAGACCCAGTACTTC. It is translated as CASSYLGQGQETQYF.

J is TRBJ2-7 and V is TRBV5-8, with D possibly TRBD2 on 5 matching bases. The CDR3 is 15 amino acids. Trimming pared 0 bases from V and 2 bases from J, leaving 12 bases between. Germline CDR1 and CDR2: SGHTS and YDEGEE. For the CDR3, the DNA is TGTGCCAGCAGCTTGGGAGGCGGGCTAACCTACGAGCAGTACTTC. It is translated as CASSLGGGLTYEQYF.

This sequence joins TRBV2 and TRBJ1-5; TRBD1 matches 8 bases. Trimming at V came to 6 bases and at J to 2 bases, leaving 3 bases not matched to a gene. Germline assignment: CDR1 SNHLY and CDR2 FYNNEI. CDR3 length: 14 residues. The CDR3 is CASSMDRGNQPQHF. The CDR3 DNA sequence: TGTGCCAGCAGCATGGACAGGGGCAATCAGCCCCAGCATTTT.

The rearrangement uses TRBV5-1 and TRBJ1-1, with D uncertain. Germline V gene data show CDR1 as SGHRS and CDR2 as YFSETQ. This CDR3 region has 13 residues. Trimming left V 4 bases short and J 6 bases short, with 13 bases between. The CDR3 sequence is CASSRESRAEAFF. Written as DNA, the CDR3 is TGCGCCAGCAGCCGGGAGAGCCGCGCTGAAGCTTTCTTT.

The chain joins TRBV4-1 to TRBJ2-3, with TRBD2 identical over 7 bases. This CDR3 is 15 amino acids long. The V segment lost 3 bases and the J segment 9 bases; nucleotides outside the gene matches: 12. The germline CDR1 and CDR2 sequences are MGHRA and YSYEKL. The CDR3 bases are TGCGCCAGCAGCCAGGCGGGAGAGTGGCGGGGGACGCAGTATTTT. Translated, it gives CASSQAGEWRGTQYF.

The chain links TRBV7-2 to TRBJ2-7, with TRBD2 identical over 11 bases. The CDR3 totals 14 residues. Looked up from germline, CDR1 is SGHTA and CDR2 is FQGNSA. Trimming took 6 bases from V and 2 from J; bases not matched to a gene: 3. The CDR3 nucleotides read TGTGCCAGCAGTAGCGGGGGGGGCCCCTACGAGCAGTACTTC. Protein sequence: CASSSGGGPYEQYF. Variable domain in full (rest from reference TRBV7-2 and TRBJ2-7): GAGVSQSPSNKVTEKGKDVELRCDPISGHTALYWYRQSLGQGLEFLIYFQGNSAPDKSGLPSDRFSAERTGGSVSTLTIQRTQQEDSAVYLCASSSGGGPYEQYFGPGTRLTVT.

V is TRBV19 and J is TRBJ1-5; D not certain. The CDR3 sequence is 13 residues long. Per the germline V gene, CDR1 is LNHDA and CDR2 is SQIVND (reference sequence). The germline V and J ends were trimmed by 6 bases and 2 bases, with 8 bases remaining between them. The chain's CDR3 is CASSPRGNQPQHF. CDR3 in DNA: TGTGCCAGTAGCCCGCGGGGCAATCAGCCCCAGCATTTT.

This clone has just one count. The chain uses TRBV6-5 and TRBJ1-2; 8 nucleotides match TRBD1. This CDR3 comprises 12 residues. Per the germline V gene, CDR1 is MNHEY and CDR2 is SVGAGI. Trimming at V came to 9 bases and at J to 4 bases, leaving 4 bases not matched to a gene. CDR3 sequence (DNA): TGTGCCAGTTCCCAGGGGGCCTATGGCTACACCTTC. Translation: CASSQGAYGYTF.

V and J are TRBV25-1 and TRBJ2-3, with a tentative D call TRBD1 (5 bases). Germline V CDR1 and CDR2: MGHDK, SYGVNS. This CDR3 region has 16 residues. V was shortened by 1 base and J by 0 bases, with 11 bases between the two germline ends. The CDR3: CASSESPQGSTDTQYF. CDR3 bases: TGTGCCAGCAGTGAATCACCCCAGGGCAGCACAGATACGCAGTATTTT.